This TCR beta chain is drawn from a study of T cells in Graves' hyperthyroidism and ophthalmopathy. Overall study results and limits: Within blood appeared most thyroid clonotypes that had expanded above 0.001.

From RNA transcripts, TCR beta CDR3 regions were amplified. TCR CDR3 underwent first-round RT-PCR with the HTBI primer set. In TCRdb, the multiplex PCR reads were re-called with MiXCR into one record per CDR3 protein. The data show more than 500,000 distinct CDR3 sequences, over 45% seen once. V lost 4 bases, J lost 2 bases, and 6 bases lay in between. The germline V gene encodes CDR1 DFQATT and CDR2 SNEGSKA (reference sequence). The CDR3 contains 12 residues. A word on this clonotype: The antigen is unknown.

This sequence originates from an adult woman with Graves' disease, either hyperthyroidism or ophthalmopathy (not recorded which). V usage is TRBV20-1 and J usage is TRBJ1-5, with D unclear. The sample was peripheral blood or thyroid tissue (not recorded which). The CDR3 loop reads CSAIKGNQPQHF. DNA for the CDR3: TGCAGTGCTATAAAGGGCAATCAGCCCCAGCATTTT.